The entry that follows covers one TCR beta chain sequence. Antigen specificity is unknown. CDR3 length equals 13 residues. The germline V and J ends were trimmed by 4 bases and 2 bases, with 8 bases remaining between them. This sample stems from a study of spatial heterogeneity in lung cancer. Study information: Available follow-up PBMC samples were sequenced, at a median of approximately two years post-resection. Fewer alpha-chain than beta-chain sequences were consistently detected. Study-wide results and limits: Blood carried ubiquitous expanded tumor TCRs more at resection than follow-up.

Regarding time point: blood at routine non-recurrence follow-up after resection. The sequenced material consisted of unsorted whole RNA from tumor, nontumor lung or frozen PBMC. TCRdb recomputed calls from the 5' RACE reads with MiXCR, one row per CDR3 protein. This table holds some 46,000 distinct CDR3 sequences, roughly 10% found once. The receptor was isolated from a male donor with early-stage non-small cell lung cancer. The V gene is TRBV12-3 or TRBV12-4, the J gene TRBJ1-1; no reliable D call. This material consisted of PBMCs, taken at follow-up. The CDR3 bases are TGTGCCAGCAGTTGGGCGGGTAACACTGAAGCTTTCTTT. This sequence encodes CASSWAGNTEAFF.